Given below is one T cell receptor (beta chain) in context. The data originate from a study of blood T cell repertoires in COVID-19. Study-wide background: Researchers got acute and convalescent COVID-19 samples from the United States, Italy and Spain. PBMCs, B-cell-depleted T cells, or T cells were the source of the cDNA or gDNA that made up the material.

This CDR3 is 15 amino acids long. The V gene lost 5 bases and the J gene lost 0 bases, with 11 bases spanning the gap. The germline V gene has CDR1 LNHDA and CDR2 SQIVND (reference sequence). Here immunoSEQ multiplex PCR was the method, and the copy in TCRdb shows in-frame clones only, minus some. Of roughly 130,000 clones listed, roughly nine tenths are singletons. Recruited during active infection, patients (from Seattle) were subsequently followed longitudinally. The specimen was peripheral blood. This clonotype was obtained from a man aged 60-69 years with COVID-19, enrolled during active disease. This chain joins TRBV19 and TRBJ2-1; no definite D call. As DNA, the CDR3 is TGTGCCAGTAGTTTGGTAGCTTACTCCTACAATGAGCAGTTCTTC. Encoded protein: CASSLVAYSYNEQFF.